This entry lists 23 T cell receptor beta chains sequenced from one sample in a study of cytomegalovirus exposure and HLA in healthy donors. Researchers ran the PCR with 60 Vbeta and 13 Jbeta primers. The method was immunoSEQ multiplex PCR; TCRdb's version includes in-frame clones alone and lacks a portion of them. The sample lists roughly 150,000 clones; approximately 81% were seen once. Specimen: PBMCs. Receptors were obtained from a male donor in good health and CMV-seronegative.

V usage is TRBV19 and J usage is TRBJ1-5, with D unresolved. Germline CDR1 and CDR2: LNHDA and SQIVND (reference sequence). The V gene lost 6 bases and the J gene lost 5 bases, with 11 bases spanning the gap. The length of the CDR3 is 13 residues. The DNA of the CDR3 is TGTGCCAGTAGCTATCTTCAGGATCAGCCCCAGCATTTT. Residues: CASSYLQDQPQHF.

For the CDR3, the DNA is TGTGCCAGCAGGGTCGGAGTCGGGAACTATGGCTACACCTTC. This encodes CASRVGVGNYGYTF. The chain combines TRBV4-2 with TRBJ1-2; D gene uncertain. The CDR3 spans 14 residues. V was trimmed by 6 bases and J by 2 bases, leaving 13 bases between them. Germline V gene sequence: CDR1 LGHNA, CDR2 YNFKEQ.

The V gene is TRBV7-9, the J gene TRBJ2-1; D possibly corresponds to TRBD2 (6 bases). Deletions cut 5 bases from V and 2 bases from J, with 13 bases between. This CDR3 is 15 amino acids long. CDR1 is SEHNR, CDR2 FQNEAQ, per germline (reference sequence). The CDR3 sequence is CASSRRAGTYNEQFF. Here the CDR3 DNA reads TGTGCCAGCAGCCGTAGGGCGGGAACCTACAATGAGCAGTTCTTC.

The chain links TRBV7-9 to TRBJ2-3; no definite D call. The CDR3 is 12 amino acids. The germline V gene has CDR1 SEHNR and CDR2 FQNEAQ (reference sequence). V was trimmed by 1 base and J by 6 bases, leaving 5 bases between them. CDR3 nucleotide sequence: TGTGCCAGCAGCTTAGTAGTCGATACGCAGTATTTT. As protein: CASSLVVDTQYF.

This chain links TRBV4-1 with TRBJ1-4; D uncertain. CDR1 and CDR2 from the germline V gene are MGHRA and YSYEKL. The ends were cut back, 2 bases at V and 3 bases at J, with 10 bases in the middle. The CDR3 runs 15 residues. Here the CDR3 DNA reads TGCGCCAGCAGCCAACCGGGAAGACCTAATGAAAAACTGTTTTTT. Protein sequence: CASSQPGRPNEKLFF.

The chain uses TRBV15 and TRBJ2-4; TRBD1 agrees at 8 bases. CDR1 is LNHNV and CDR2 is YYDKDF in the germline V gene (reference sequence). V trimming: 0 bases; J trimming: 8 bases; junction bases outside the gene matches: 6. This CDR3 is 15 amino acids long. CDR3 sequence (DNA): TGTGCCACCAGCAGAGAACAGGGGGTTGGGGACATTCAGTACTTC. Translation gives CATSREQGVGDIQYF.

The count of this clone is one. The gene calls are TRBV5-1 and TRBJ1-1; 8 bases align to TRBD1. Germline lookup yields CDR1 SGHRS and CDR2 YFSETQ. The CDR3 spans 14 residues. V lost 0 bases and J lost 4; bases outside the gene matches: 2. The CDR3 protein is CASSLGQGSTEAFF. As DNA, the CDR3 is TGCGCCAGCAGCTTGGGACAGGGGAGCACTGAAGCTTTCTTT.

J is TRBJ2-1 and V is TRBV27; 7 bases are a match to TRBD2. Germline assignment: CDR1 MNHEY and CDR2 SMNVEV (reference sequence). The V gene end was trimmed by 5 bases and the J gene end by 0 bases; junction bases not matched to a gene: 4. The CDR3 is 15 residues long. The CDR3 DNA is TGTGCCAGCAGTAGCGGGACGAGCTCCTACAATGAGCAGTTCTTC. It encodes CASSSGTSSYNEQFF.

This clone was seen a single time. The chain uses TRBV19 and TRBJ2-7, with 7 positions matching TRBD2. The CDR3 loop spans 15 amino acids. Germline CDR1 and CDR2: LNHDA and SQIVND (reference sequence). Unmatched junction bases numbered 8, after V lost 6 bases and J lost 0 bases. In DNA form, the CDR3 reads TGTGCCAGTAGACCCGCTCGCGGGGGCTCCTACGAGCAGTACTTC. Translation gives CASRPARGGSYEQYF.

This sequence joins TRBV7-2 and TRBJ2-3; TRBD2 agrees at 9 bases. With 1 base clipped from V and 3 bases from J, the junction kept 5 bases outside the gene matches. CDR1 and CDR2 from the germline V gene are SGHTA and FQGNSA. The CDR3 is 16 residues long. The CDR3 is CASSLVLAGATDTQYF. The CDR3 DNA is TGTGCCAGCAGCTTAGTCTTAGCGGGGGCGACAGATACGCAGTATTTT.

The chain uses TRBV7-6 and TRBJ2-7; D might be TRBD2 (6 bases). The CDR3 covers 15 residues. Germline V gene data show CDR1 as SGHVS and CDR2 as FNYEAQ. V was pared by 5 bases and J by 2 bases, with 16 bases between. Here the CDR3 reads CASSRGTGGAYEQYF. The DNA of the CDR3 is TGTGCCAGCAGCAGAGGGACGGGCGGGGCCTACGAGCAGTACTTC.

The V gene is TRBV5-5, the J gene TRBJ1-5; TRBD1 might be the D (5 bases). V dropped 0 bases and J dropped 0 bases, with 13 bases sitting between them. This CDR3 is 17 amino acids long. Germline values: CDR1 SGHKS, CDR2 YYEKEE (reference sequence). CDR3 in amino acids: CASSLAGRGHSNQPQHF. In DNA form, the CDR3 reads TGTGCCAGCAGCTTGGCCGGGAGGGGTCATAGCAATCAGCCCCAGCATTTT.

The CDR3 DNA reads TGTGCCAGCTCCCAAATTGCGGGGGGTACTAGCACAGATACGCAGTATTTT. Residues: CASSQIAGGTSTDTQYF. The rearrangement uses TRBV18 and TRBJ2-3, with 8 bases lining up with TRBD2. The CDR3 sequence is 17 residues long. The trim removed 6 bases at V and 0 bases at J, leaving 11 bases unmatched. Germline V CDR1 and CDR2: KGHSH, LQKENI. Full variable domain (missing parts from reference TRBV18 and TRBJ2-3): NAGVMQNPRHLVRRRGQEARLRCSPMKGHSHVYWYRQLPEEGLKFMVYLQKENIIDESGMPKERFSAEFPKEGPSILRIQQVVRGDSAAYFCASSQIAGGTSTDTQYFGPGTRLTVL.

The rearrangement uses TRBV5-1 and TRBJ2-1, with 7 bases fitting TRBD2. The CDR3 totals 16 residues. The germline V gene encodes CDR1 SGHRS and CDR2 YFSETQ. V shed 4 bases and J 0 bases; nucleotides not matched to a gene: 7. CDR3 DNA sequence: TGCGCCAGCAGCCCGACTAGCCCGAGCTCCTACAATGAGCAGTTCTTC. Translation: CASSPTSPSSYNEQFF.

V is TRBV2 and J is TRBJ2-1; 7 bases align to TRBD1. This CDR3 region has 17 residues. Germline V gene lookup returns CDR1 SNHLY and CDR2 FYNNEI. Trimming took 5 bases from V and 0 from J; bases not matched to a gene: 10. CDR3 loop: CASSPRQGPSSYNEQFF. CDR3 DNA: TGTGCCAGCAGTCCGCGACAGGGTCCCAGCTCCTACAATGAGCAGTTCTTC.

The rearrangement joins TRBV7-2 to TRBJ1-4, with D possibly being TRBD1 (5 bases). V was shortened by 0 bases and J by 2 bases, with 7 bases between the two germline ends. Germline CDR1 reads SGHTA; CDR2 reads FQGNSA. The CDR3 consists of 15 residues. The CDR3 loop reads CASSLAAGTNEKLFF. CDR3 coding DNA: TGTGCCAGCAGCTTAGCTGCAGGGACTAATGAAAAACTGTTTTTT. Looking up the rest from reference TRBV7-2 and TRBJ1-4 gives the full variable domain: GAGVSQSPSNKVTEKGKDVELRCDPISGHTALYWYRQSLGQGLEFLIYFQGNSAPDKSGLPSDRFSAERTGGSVSTLTIQRTQQEDSAVYLCASSLAAGTNEKLFFGSGTQLSVL.

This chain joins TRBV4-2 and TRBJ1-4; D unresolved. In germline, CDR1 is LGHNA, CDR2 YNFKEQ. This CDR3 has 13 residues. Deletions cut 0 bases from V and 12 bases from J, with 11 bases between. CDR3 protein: CASSQDRGEQLFF. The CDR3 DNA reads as TGTGCCAGCAGCCAAGATCGCGGGGAGCAACTGTTTTTT.

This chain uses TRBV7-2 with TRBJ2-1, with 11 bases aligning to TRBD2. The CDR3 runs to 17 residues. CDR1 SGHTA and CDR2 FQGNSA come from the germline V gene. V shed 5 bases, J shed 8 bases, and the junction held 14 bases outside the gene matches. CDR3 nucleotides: TGTGCCAGCAGCCCAGTCGGGTATCTAGCGGGGGGCGATGAGCAGTTCTTC. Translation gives CASSPVGYLAGGDEQFF.

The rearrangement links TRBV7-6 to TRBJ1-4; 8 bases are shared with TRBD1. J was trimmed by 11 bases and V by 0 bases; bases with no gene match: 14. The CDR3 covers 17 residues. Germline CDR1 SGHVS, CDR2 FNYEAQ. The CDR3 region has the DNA TGTGCCAGCAGCTTAGCTCGGGGAGACAGGGGATTGAAGAAACTGTTTTTT. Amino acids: CASSLARGDRGLKKLFF.

The CDR3 protein is CASSLTPLPGPKTQYF. In DNA form, the CDR3 reads TGTGCCAGCAGCTTAACCCCACTGCCAGGGCCTAAGACCCAGTACTTC. The chain carries TRBV14 and TRBJ2-5; tentative D call: TRBD1 (5 bases). CDR3 size: 16 residues. Germline lookup yields CDR1 SGHDN and CDR2 FVKESK. The V end was cut by 5 bases, the J end by 6 bases, with 22 bases between.

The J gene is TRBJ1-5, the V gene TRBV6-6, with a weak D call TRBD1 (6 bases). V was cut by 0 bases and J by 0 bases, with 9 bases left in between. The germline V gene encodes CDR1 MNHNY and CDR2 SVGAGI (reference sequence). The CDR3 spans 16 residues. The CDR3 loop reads CASSYSGQTSNQPQHF. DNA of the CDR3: TGTGCCAGCAGTTACTCGGGACAAACTAGCAATCAGCCCCAGCATTTT.

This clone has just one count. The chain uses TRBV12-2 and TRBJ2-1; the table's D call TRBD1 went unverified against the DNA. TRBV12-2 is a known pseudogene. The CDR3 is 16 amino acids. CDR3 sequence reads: CASRPRPGQGGGEQFF. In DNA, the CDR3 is TGTGCAAGTCGCCCCCGACCGGGACAAGGAGGCGGTGAGCAGTTCTTC.

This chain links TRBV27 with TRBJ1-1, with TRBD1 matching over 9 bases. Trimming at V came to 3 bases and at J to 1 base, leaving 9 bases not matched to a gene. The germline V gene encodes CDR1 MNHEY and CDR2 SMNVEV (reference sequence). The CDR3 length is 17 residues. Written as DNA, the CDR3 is TGTGCCAGCAGTTTGGGGGCACAGGGGGCCACGAACACTGAAGCTTTCTTT. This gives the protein CASSLGAQGATNTEAFF.